This TCR beta chain was recovered during a study of CD8 T cells in Susac syndrome. From blood CD8+ and CD4+ T cells, TCR beta sequences were generated. While CD8+ and CD4+ T cells were isolated negatively, TEMRA cells were enriched by FACS. Broader study findings: As the study acknowledged, the number of individuals who were part of its TCR sequencing and HLA analysis was relatively small.

In regard to this clonotype: The antigen remains undetermined.

Reverse transcription used roughly 0.5 to 1 ug RNA and random hexamers. Amplification of TCR beta CDR3 was carried out by immunoSEQ multiplex PCR, which covered 54 Vbeta and 13 Jbeta segments. TCRdb re-analysed the immunoSEQ multiplex PCR reads in MiXCR, keeping a single row per CDR3 protein. Here the sample spans over 150,000 distinct CDR3 sequences, approximately 94% being singletons. The CDR3 runs to 13 residues. From germline, CDR1 is SGHDN and CDR2 FVKESK. V was trimmed by 1 base and J by 8 bases, leaving 11 bases between them. The sequence was collected from a human donor with multiple sclerosis. The chain is built from TRBV14 and TRBJ1-2; D gene unclear. The source material was CD4+ T cells from PBMCs. The CDR3, as DNA: TGTGCCAGCAGCCAAGGCAGGATAGGCGGCTACACCTTC. Translation: CASSQGRIGGYTF.